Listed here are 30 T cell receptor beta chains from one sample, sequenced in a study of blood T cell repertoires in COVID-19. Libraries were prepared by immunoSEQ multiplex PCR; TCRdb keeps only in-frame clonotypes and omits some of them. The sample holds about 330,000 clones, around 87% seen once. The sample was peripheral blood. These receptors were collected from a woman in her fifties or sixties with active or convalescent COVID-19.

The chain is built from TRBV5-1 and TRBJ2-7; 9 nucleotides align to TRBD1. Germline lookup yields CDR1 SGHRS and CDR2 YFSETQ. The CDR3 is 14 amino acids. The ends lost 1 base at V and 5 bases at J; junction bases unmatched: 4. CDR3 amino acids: CASSLRGQGHEQYF. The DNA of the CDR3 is TGCGCCAGCAGCTTGAGGGGACAGGGACACGAGCAGTACTTC.

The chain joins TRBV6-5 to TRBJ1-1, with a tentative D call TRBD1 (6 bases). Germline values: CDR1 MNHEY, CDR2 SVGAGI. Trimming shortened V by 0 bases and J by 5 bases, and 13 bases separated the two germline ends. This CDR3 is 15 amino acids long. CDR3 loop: CASSYSVYQGTEAFF. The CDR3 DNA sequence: TGTGCCAGCAGTTACTCGGTGTATCAGGGGACTGAAGCTTTCTTT.

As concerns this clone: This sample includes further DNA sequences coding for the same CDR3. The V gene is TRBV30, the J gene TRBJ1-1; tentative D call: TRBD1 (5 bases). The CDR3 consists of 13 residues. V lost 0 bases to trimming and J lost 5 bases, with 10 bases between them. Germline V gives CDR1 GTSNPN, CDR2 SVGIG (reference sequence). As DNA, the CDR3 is TGTGCCTGGAGTGTGCAGGGCCGGACTGAAGCTTTCTTT. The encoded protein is CAWSVQGRTEAFF.

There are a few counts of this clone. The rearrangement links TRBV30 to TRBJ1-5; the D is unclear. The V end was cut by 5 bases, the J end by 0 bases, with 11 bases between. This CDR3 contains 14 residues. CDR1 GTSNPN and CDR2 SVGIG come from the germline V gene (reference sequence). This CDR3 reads CAWSSAYSNQPQHF. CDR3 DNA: TGTGCCTGGTCGAGCGCATATAGCAATCAGCCCCAGCATTTT.

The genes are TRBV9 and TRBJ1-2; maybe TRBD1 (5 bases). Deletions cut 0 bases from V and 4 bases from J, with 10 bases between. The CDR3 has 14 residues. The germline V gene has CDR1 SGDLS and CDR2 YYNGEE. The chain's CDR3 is CASSVAGDGYGYTF. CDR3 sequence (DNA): TGTGCCAGCAGCGTAGCGGGGGACGGCTATGGCTACACCTTC.

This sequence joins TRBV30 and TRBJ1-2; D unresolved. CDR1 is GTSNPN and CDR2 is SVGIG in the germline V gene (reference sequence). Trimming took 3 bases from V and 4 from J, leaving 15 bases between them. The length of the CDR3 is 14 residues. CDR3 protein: CAWSPARAAYGYTF. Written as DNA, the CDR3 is TGTGCCTGGAGCCCGGCCCGTGCGGCCTATGGCTACACCTTC.

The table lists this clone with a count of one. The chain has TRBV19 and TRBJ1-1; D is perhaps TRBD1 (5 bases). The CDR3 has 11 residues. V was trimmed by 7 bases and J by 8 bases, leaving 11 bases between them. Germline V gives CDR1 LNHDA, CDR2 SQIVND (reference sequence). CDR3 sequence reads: CASNRAGEAFF. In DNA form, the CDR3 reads TGTGCCAGTAATCGGGCAGGGGAAGCTTTCTTT.

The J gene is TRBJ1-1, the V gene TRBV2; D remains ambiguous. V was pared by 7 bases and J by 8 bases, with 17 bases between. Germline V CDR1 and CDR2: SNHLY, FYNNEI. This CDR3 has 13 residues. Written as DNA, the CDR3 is TGTGCCAGCACCATATTAGAGAAATTAGAAGCTTTCTTT. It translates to CASTILEKLEAFF.

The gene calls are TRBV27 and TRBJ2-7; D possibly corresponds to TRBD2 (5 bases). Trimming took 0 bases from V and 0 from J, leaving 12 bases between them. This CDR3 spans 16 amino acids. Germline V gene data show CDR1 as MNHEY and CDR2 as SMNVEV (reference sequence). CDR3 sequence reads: CASSLSRTLGSYEQYF. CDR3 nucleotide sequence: TGTGCCAGCAGTTTATCTCGGACTCTGGGCTCCTACGAGCAGTACTTC.

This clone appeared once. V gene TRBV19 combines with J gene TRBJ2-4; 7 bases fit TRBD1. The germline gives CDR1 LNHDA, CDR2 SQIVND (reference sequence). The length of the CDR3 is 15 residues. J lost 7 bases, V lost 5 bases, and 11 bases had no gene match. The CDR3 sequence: CASSREGTAENIQYF. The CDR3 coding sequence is TGTGCCAGTAGTCGCGAGGGGACAGCAGAGAACATTCAGTACTTC.

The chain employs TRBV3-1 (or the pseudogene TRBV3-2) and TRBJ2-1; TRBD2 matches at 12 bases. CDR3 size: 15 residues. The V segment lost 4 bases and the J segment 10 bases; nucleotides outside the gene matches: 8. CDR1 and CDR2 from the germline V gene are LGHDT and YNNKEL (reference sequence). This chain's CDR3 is CASSLLAGGAVEQFF. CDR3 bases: TGTGCCAGCAGCCTCCTAGCGGGGGGGGCAGTAGAGCAGTTCTTC.

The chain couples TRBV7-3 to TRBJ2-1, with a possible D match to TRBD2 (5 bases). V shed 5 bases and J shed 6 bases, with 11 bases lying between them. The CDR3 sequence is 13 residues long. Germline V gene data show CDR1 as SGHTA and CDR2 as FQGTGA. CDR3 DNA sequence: TGTGCCAGCAGCCCTCCGGACTTCAATGAGCAGTTCTTC. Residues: CASSPPDFNEQFF.

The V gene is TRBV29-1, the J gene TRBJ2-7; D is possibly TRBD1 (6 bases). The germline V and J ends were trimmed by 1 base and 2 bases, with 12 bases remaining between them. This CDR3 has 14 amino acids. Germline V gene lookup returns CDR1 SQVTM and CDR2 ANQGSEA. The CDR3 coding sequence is TGCAGCGTTGAAGTAGGACAGAGCCCCTACGAGCAGTACTTC. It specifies CSVEVGQSPYEQYF.

CDR3: CASSQDAVSSGNTIYF. DNA for the CDR3: TGCGCCAGCAGCCAAGATGCGGTTAGCTCTGGAAACACCATATATTTT. V usage is TRBV4-3 and J usage is TRBJ1-3; the D is unclear. Germline CDR1 reads LGHNA; CDR2 reads YSLEER. The V end was cut by 0 bases, the J end by 0 bases, with 9 bases between. The CDR3 runs 16 residues.

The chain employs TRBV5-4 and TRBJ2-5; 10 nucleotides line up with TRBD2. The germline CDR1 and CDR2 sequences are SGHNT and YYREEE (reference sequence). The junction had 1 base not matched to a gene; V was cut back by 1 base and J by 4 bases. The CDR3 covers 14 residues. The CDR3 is CASSLSGGGETQYF. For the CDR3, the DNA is TGTGCCAGCAGCTTGAGCGGGGGGGGAGAGACCCAGTACTTC.

The CDR3: CASSLAELAGGPGYF. For the CDR3, the DNA is TGCGCCAGCAGCTTGGCCGAACTAGCGGGAGGGCCGGGGTACTTC. This chain uses TRBV5-1 with TRBJ2-7; 13 bases fit TRBD2. The germline gives CDR1 SGHRS, CDR2 YFSETQ. V was clipped by 0 bases and J by 12 bases; unmatched bases: 9. The CDR3 has 15 amino acids.

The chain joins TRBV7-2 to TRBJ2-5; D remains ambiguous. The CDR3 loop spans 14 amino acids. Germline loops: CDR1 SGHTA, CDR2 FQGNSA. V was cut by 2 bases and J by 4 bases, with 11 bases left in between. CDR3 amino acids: CASSLNPGRETQYF. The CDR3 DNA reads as TGTGCCAGCAGCTTAAACCCAGGCCGAGAGACCCAGTACTTC.

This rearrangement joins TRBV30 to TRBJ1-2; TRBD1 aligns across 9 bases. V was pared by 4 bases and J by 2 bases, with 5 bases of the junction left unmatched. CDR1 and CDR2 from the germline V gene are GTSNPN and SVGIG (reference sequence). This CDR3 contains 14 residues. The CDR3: CAWTPGTGNYGYTF. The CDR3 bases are TGTGCCTGGACCCCCGGGACAGGGAACTATGGCTACACCTTC. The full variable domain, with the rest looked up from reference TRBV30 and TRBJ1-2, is SQTIHQWPATLVQPVGSPLSLECTVEGTSNPNLYWYRQAAGRGLQLLFYSVGIGQISSEVPQNLSASRPQDRQFILSSKKLLLSDSGFYLCAWTPGTGNYGYTFGSGTRLTVV.

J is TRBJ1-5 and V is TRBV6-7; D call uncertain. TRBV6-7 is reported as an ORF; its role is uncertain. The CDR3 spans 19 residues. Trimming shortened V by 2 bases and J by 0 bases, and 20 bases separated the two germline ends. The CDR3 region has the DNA TGTGCCAGCAGTTACGAGATCCCTCTCCGCGAAAATAGCAATCAGCCCCAGCATTTT. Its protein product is CASSYEIPLRENSNQPQHF.

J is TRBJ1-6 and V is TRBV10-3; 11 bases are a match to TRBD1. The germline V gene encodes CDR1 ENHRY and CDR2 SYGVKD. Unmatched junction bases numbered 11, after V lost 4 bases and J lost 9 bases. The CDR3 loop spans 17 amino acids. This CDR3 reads CAISVGQGALKTSPLHF. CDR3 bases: TGTGCCATCAGTGTTGGACAGGGGGCATTAAAAACTTCACCCCTCCACTTT.

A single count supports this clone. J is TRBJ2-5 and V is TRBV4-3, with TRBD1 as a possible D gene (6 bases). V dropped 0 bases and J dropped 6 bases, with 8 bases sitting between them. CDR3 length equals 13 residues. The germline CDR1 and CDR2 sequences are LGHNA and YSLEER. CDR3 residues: CASSQDRGQTQYF. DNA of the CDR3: TGCGCCAGCAGCCAAGACAGGGGCCAGACCCAGTACTTC.

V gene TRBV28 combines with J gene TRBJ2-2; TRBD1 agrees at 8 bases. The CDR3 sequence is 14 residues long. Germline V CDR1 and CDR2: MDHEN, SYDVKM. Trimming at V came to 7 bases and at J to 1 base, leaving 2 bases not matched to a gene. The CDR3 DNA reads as TGTGCCAGCAAAGGGACAGGGAACACCGGGGAGCTGTTTTTT. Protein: CASKGTGNTGELFF.

CDR3 sequence reads: CASSLETASGANVLTF. The DNA of the CDR3 is TGTGCCAGCAGTTTGGAGACAGCCTCTGGGGCCAACGTCCTGACTTTC. This chain joins TRBV28 and TRBJ2-6; TRBD1 might be the D (5 bases). The CDR3 is 16 amino acids. Germline values: CDR1 MDHEN, CDR2 SYDVKM. V was clipped by 3 bases and J by 0 bases, with 9 bases between them.

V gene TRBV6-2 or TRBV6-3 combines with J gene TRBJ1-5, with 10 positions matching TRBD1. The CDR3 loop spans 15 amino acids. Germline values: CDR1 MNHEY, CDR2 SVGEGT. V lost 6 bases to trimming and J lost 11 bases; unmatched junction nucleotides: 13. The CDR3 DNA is TGTGCCAGCAGCCCCTCCGGGACAGGGGTTGTGGCCCAGCATTTT. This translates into CASSPSGTGVVAQHF.

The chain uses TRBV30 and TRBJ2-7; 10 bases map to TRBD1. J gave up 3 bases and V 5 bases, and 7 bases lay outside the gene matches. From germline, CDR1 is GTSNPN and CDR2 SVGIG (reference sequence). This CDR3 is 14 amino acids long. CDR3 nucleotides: TGTGCCTGGGACTCCGGGACAGGGGACTACGAGCAGTACTTC. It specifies CAWDSGTGDYEQYF.

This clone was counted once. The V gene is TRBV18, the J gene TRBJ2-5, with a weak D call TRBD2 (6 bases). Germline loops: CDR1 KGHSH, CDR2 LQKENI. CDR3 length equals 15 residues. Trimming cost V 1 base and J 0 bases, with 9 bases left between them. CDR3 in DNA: TGTGCCAGCTCACCACTCGCGGGGAACCAAGAGACCCAGTACTTC. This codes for CASSPLAGNQETQYF. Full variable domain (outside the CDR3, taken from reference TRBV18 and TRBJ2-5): NAGVMQNPRHLVRRRGQEARLRCSPMKGHSHVYWYRQLPEEGLKFMVYLQKENIIDESGMPKERFSAEFPKEGPSILRIQQVVRGDSAAYFCASSPLAGNQETQYFGPGTRLLVL.

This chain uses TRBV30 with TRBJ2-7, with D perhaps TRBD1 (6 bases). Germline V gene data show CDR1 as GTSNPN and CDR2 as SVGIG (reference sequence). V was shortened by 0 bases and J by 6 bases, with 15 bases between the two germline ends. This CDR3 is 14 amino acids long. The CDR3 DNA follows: TGTGCCTGGAGTGTACAGGGAAATCAAGGCGAGCAGTACTTC. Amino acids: CAWSVQGNQGEQYF.

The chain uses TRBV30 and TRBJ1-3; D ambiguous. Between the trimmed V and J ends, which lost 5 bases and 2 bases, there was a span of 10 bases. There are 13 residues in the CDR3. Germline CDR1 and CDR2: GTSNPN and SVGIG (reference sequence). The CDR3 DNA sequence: TGTGCCTGGGATCGAGGAACTGGAAACACCATATATTTT. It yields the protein CAWDRGTGNTIYF.

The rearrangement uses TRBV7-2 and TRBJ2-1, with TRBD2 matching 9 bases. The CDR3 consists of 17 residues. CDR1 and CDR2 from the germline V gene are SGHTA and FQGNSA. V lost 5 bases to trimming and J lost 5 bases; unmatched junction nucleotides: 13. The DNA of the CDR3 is TGTGCCAGCAGCCCTGGTTACCTACTAGCGGGTCACAATGAGCAGTTCTTC. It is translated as CASSPGYLLAGHNEQFF.

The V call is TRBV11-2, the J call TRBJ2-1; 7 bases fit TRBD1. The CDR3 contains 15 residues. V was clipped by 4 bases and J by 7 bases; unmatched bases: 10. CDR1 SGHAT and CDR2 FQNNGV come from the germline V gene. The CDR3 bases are TGTGCCAGCAGCTCGCCGGGACAGAATACAAATGAGCAGTTCTTC. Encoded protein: CASSSPGQNTNEQFF.